This is a list of T cell receptor beta chains from one sample in a study of cytomegalovirus exposure and HLA in healthy donors. The method was immunoSEQ multiplex PCR; TCRdb's version includes in-frame clones alone and lacks a portion of them. The sample yields 65,000 to 95,000 clones, around 80% seen once. Sequencing was done on a sample of PBMCs. These receptors all come from a male donor in good health and CMV-seropositive. Each CDR3 is given with its conserved first and last residue. A D gene is named only where the DNA matches it firmly. Clone sizes are given selectively: once, few, many, or a class where the clone is expanded.

D gene: TRBD2; V gene: TRBV7-2; J gene: TRBJ2-3; clone size: NA; CDR3 length: 14; CDR3 DNA: TGTGCCAGCAGCTTTAGCGGGAGCACAGATACGCAGTATTTT; CDR3 protein: CASSFSGSTDTQYF
D gene: NA; V gene: TRBV7-9; J gene: TRBJ2-1; clone size: NA; CDR3 length: 13; CDR3 DNA: TGTGCCAGCAGCTTAGGCGGATCAAATGAGCAGTTCTTC; CDR3 protein: CASSLGGSNEQFF
D gene: NA; V gene: TRBV6-1; J gene: TRBJ1-2; clone size: NA; CDR3 length: 13; CDR3 DNA: TGTGCCAGCAGTGAAGCGCCAGGTTATGGCTACACCTTC; CDR3 protein: CASSEAPGYGYTF
D gene: TRBD1; V gene: TRBV6-1; J gene: TRBJ2-4; clone size: once; CDR3 length: 17; CDR3 DNA: TGTGCCAGCAGTGAACAGAAGACAGGGGGCATCCGGAACATTCAGTACTTC; CDR3 protein: CASSEQKTGGIRNIQYF
D gene: TRBD2; V gene: TRBV4-1; J gene: TRBJ2-7; clone size: once; CDR3 length: 15; CDR3 DNA: TGCGCCAGCAGCCAACCCCTAGCGGGGACCTACGAGCAGTACTTC; CDR3 protein: CASSQPLAGTYEQYF
D gene: TRBD2; V gene: TRBV25-1; J gene: TRBJ2-7; clone size: NA; CDR3 length: 18; CDR3 DNA: TGTGCCAGCAGTGCGCCACGTGGCACTAGCGGGAGGCCCTACGAGCAGTACTTC; CDR3 protein: CASSAPRGTSGRPYEQYF
D gene: TRBD2; V gene: TRBV28; J gene: TRBJ2-7; clone size: NA; CDR3 length: 16; CDR3 DNA: TGTGCCAGCAGTACTTCTCTAGCGGGTTCTTTCTACGAGCAGTACTTC; CDR3 protein: CASSTSLAGSFYEQYF
D gene: TRBD1; V gene: TRBV7-8; J gene: TRBJ2-7; clone size: NA; CDR3 length: 14; CDR3 DNA: TGTGCCAGCAGCTTAACAGGGGGGTCGCGAGAGCAGTACTTC; CDR3 protein: CASSLTGGSREQYF
D gene: TRBD1; V gene: TRBV5-1; J gene: TRBJ2-7; clone size: NA; CDR3 length: 13; CDR3 DNA: TGCGCCAGCAGCTTTGCACAGGGGTACGAGCAGTACTTC; CDR3 protein: CASSFAQGYEQYF
D gene: TRBD2; V gene: TRBV6-5; J gene: TRBJ2-1; clone size: NA; CDR3 length: 15; CDR3 DNA: TGTGCCAGCAGTTTCATCGGACTAGCGAACAATGAGCAGTTCTTC; CDR3 protein: CASSFIGLANNEQFF
D gene: NA; V gene: TRBV7-2; J gene: TRBJ1-1; clone size: NA; CDR3 length: 13; CDR3 DNA: TGTGCCAGCAGCCCCCTTAGGGGGACTGAAGCTTTCTTT; CDR3 protein: CASSPLRGTEAFF
D gene: TRBD2; V gene: TRBV7-3; J gene: TRBJ2-1; clone size: NA; CDR3 length: 17; CDR3 DNA: TGTGCCAGCAGCCTCCGTGAGCGGGAGGGCCTTTACAATGAGCAGTTCTTC; CDR3 protein: CASSLREREGLYNEQFF
D gene: NA; V gene: TRBV27; J gene: TRBJ1-1; clone size: NA; CDR3 length: 15; CDR3 DNA: TGTGCCAGCAGTTTATTCGGGGGAACGAACACTGAAGCTTTCTTT; CDR3 protein: CASSLFGGTNTEAFF
D gene: TRBD2; V gene: TRBV4-1; J gene: TRBJ2-3; clone size: NA; CDR3 length: 16; CDR3 DNA: TGCGCCAGCAGCCATTTGGGACTAGCGAACACAGATACGCAGTATTTT; CDR3 protein: CASSHLGLANTDTQYF
D gene: NA; V gene: TRBV29-1; J gene: TRBJ2-5; clone size: NA; CDR3 length: 10; CDR3 DNA: TGCAGCGTTAACGGGGGGACCCAGTACTTC; CDR3 protein: CSVNGGTQYF
D gene: NA; V gene: TRBV20-1; J gene: TRBJ1-4; clone size: NA; CDR3 length: 10; CDR3 DNA: TGCAGTACCCCAGATGAAAAACTGTTTTTT; CDR3 protein: CSTPDEKLFF
D gene: TRBD1; V gene: TRBV19; J gene: TRBJ1-2; clone size: few; CDR3 length: 11; CDR3 DNA: TGTGCCACCCGACAGGGAAGTGGCTACACCTTC; CDR3 protein: CATRQGSGYTF
D gene: TRBD2; V gene: TRBV10-2; J gene: TRBJ2-3; clone size: NA; CDR3 length: 14; CDR3 DNA: TGCGCCAGCAGGGTGGGAGGGTCCACAGATACGCAGTATTTT; CDR3 protein: CASRVGGSTDTQYF
D gene: NA; V gene: TRBV6-1; J gene: TRBJ2-7; clone size: many; CDR3 length: 16; CDR3 DNA: TGTGCCAGCAGTGAGGGCTTGATTAGAAGCTCCTACGAGCAGTACTTC; CDR3 protein: CASSEGLIRSSYEQYF
D gene: NA; V gene: TRBV28; J gene: TRBJ1-5; clone size: NA; CDR3 length: 16; CDR3 DNA: TGTGCCAGCAGTTTGACACAGGGTAATAGCAATCAGCCCCAGCATTTT; CDR3 protein: CASSLTQGNSNQPQHF
D gene: NA; V gene: TRBV28; J gene: TRBJ2-7; clone size: NA; CDR3 length: 12; CDR3 DNA: TGTGCCAGCAGTTTACTCCCCAGCGAGCAGTACTTC; CDR3 protein: CASSLLPSEQYF
D gene: TRBD2; V gene: TRBV19; J gene: TRBJ2-2; clone size: NA; CDR3 length: 14; CDR3 DNA: TGTGCCAGTAATAGCGGGTGGAACACCGGGGAGCTGTTTTTT; CDR3 protein: CASNSGWNTGELFF
D gene: NA; V gene: TRBV7-9; J gene: TRBJ1-3; clone size: NA; CDR3 length: 17; CDR3 DNA: TGTGCCAGCAGCTTAGCTTCTGGAGGCCCCGCTGGAAACACCATATATTTT; CDR3 protein: CASSLASGGPAGNTIYF
D gene: NA; V gene: TRBV4-1; J gene: TRBJ2-5; clone size: NA; CDR3 length: 15; CDR3 DNA: TGCGCCAGCAGCCAACGTTTGGGAGTTGGTGAGACCCAGTACTTC; CDR3 protein: CASSQRLGVGETQYF
D gene: TRBD2; V gene: TRBV6-4; J gene: TRBJ2-1; clone size: NA; CDR3 length: 14; CDR3 DNA: TGTGCCAGCAGCGGACTAGCATCATCCAATGAGCAGTTCTTC; CDR3 protein: CASSGLASSNEQFF
D gene: NA; V gene: TRBV27; J gene: TRBJ2-1; clone size: NA; CDR3 length: 16; CDR3 DNA: TGTGCCAGCAAATGGGGAGGCGGAGATGCCTACAATGAGCAGTTCTTC; CDR3 protein: CASKWGGGDAYNEQFF
D gene: TRBD2; V gene: TRBV5-1; J gene: TRBJ2-5; clone size: NA; CDR3 length: 15; CDR3 DNA: TGCGCCAGCAGCTCCACGGCGGGAGTGATCGAGACCCAGTACTTC; CDR3 protein: CASSSTAGVIETQYF
D gene: NA; V gene: TRBV7-9; J gene: TRBJ1-5; clone size: NA; CDR3 length: 14; CDR3 DNA: TGTTCCAGCAGCTTTGGTCAGAGCAATCAGCCCCAGCATTTT; CDR3 protein: CSSSFGQSNQPQHF
D gene: TRBD1; V gene: TRBV29-1; J gene: TRBJ1-1; clone size: NA; CDR3 length: 12; CDR3 DNA: TGCAGCGTCGACTGGGGGACAGGGAGGGCTTTCTTT; CDR3 protein: CSVDWGTGRAFF
D gene: NA; V gene: TRBV19; J gene: TRBJ2-7; clone size: NA; CDR3 length: 13; CDR3 DNA: TGTGCCAGTAGTAGCGGGGGCGATTACGAGCAGTACTTC; CDR3 protein: CASSSGGDYEQYF
D gene: NA; V gene: TRBV6-5; J gene: TRBJ1-1; clone size: NA; CDR3 length: 15; CDR3 DNA: TGTGCCACCCGAGTTCACGGACTGCTGAACACTGAAGCTTTCTTT; CDR3 protein: CATRVHGLLNTEAFF
D gene: TRBD1; V gene: TRBV28; J gene: TRBJ1-2; clone size: NA; CDR3 length: 15; CDR3 DNA: TGTGCCAGCAGTTCACGGGACAGCGGTTCCTATGGCTACACCTTC; CDR3 protein: CASSSRDSGSYGYTF
D gene: NA; V gene: TRBV11-2; J gene: TRBJ1-3; clone size: NA; CDR3 length: 16; CDR3 DNA: TGTGCCAGCAGCTTAGAGGCACCAGACTCTGGAAACACCATATATTTT; CDR3 protein: CASSLEAPDSGNTIYF
D gene: NA; V gene: TRBV7-9; J gene: TRBJ2-7; clone size: few; CDR3 length: 14; CDR3 DNA: TGTGCCAGCAGCTTAAGTGGCCAGGGTAGCGAGCAGTACTTC; CDR3 protein: CASSLSGQGSEQYF
D gene: NA; V gene: TRBV27; J gene: TRBJ2-3; clone size: few; CDR3 length: 16; CDR3 DNA: TGTGCCAGCAGTACGACTAGTGGTGGCCTTTCAGATACGCAGTATTTT; CDR3 protein: CASSTTSGGLSDTQYF
D gene: NA; V gene: TRBV10-3; J gene: TRBJ1-4; clone size: NA; CDR3 length: 15; CDR3 DNA: TGTGCCATCAGTGATTCCAGGGGAGTCGAGGAAAAACTGTTTTTT; CDR3 protein: CAISDSRGVEEKLFF
D gene: NA; V gene: TRBV30; J gene: TRBJ1-1; clone size: NA; CDR3 length: 15; CDR3 DNA: TGTGCCTGGGGATCGATCGCTGCAGGGAACACTGAAGCTTTCTTT; CDR3 protein: CAWGSIAAGNTEAFF
D gene: TRBD2; V gene: TRBV10-3; J gene: TRBJ2-7; clone size: NA; CDR3 length: 16; CDR3 DNA: TGTGCCATCAGTGACCGACGGGAGGGGCGGGGCTACGAGCAGTACTTC; CDR3 protein: CAISDRREGRGYEQYF
D gene: NA; V gene: TRBV6-5; J gene: TRBJ2-7; clone size: NA; CDR3 length: 15; CDR3 DNA: TGTGCCAGCAGATTGTATAGCGGTTTTGCCTACGAGCAGTACTTC; CDR3 protein: CASRLYSGFAYEQYF
D gene: TRBD2; V gene: TRBV11-2; J gene: TRBJ2-6; clone size: NA; CDR3 length: 19; CDR3 DNA: TGTGCCAGCAGCTACCTAGGACTAGCCGGAACTACTGGGGCCAACGTCCTGACTTTC; CDR3 protein: CASSYLGLAGTTGANVLTF
D gene: TRBD1; V gene: TRBV28; J gene: TRBJ1-2; clone size: NA; CDR3 length: 16; CDR3 DNA: TGTGCCAGCAGCCTTATGGACAGGGTTTCCTTTTTAGGCTACACCTTC; CDR3 protein: CASSLMDRVSFLGYTF
D gene: NA; V gene: TRBV28; J gene: TRBJ2-7; clone size: NA; CDR3 length: 17; CDR3 DNA: TGTGCCAGCAGTCTAATACAGGAGCTAGTTCCGTGGGGCGAGCAGTACTTC; CDR3 protein: CASSLIQELVPWGEQYF
D gene: TRBD1; V gene: TRBV19; J gene: TRBJ2-7; clone size: NA; CDR3 length: 14; CDR3 DNA: TGTGCCAGTAGTATAACAGGGGGCGCTTACGAGCAGTACTTC; CDR3 protein: CASSITGGAYEQYF
D gene: NA; V gene: TRBV28; J gene: TRBJ2-3; clone size: NA; CDR3 length: 16; CDR3 DNA: TGTGCCAGCAGTCCCTACGGGACACCTGGCACAGATACGCAGTATTTT; CDR3 protein: CASSPYGTPGTDTQYF
D gene: NA; V gene: TRBV7-3; J gene: TRBJ2-2; clone size: NA; CDR3 length: 14; CDR3 DNA: TGTGCCAGCAGCCCAAGTAGCATTCCCGGGGAGCTGTTTTTT; CDR3 protein: CASSPSSIPGELFF
D gene: TRBD2; V gene: TRBV6-1; J gene: TRBJ2-1; clone size: NA; CDR3 length: 15; CDR3 DNA: TGTGCCAGCAGTTTCCTAGCGGGAGGCCACAATGAGCAGTTCTTC; CDR3 protein: CASSFLAGGHNEQFF
D gene: TRBD2; V gene: TRBV7-6; J gene: TRBJ2-7; clone size: few; CDR3 length: 14; CDR3 DNA: TGTGCCAGCAGCTTAGGACTAGCGGGCTACGAGCAGTACTTC; CDR3 protein: CASSLGLAGYEQYF
D gene: NA; V gene: TRBV5-1; J gene: TRBJ2-5; clone size: NA; CDR3 length: 15; CDR3 DNA: TGCGCCAGCAGCCCGGGGGCCAGGGGGGAAGAGACCCAGTACTTC; CDR3 protein: CASSPGARGEETQYF
D gene: NA; V gene: TRBV7-9; J gene: TRBJ1-4; clone size: NA; CDR3 length: 13; CDR3 DNA: TGTTCCAGCAGCTTACTGTCTAATGAAAAACTGTTTTTT; CDR3 protein: CSSSLLSNEKLFF
D gene: NA; V gene: TRBV5-6; J gene: TRBJ1-2; clone size: NA; CDR3 length: 11; CDR3 DNA: TGTGCCAGCAGTTATAGACAGGGCTACACCTTC; CDR3 protein: CASSYRQGYTF
D gene: NA; V gene: TRBV4-1; J gene: TRBJ2-7; clone size: once; CDR3 length: 15; CDR3 DNA: TGCGCCAGCAGCCAAGGTCAGGGGGGCTCCTACGAGCAGTACTTC; CDR3 protein: CASSQGQGGSYEQYF
D gene: TRBD1; V gene: TRBV11-2; J gene: TRBJ2-1; clone size: NA; CDR3 length: 15; CDR3 DNA: TGTGCCAGCAGCTTGGACAGGTTGTCCTACAATGAGCAGTTCTTC; CDR3 protein: CASSLDRLSYNEQFF
D gene: TRBD1; V gene: TRBV6-5; J gene: TRBJ2-7; clone size: NA; CDR3 length: 14; CDR3 DNA: TGTGCCAGCCGATCCGGGACAGGGTCATACGAGCAGTACTTC; CDR3 protein: CASRSGTGSYEQYF
D gene: NA; V gene: TRBV7-3; J gene: TRBJ2-3; clone size: NA; CDR3 length: 10; CDR3 DNA: TGTGACTACAGGGCAGATACGCAGTATTTT; CDR3 protein: CDYRADTQYF
D gene: NA; V gene: TRBV9; J gene: TRBJ1-2; clone size: NA; CDR3 length: 15; CDR3 DNA: TGTGCCAGCAGCGTAGCAGATCAAGGGGGCTATGGCTACACCTTC; CDR3 protein: CASSVADQGGYGYTF
D gene: NA; V gene: TRBV18; J gene: TRBJ1-1; clone size: few; CDR3 length: 14; CDR3 DNA: TGTGCCAGCTCACCAAGCGGGGGGGGCACTGAAGCTTTCTTT; CDR3 protein: CASSPSGGGTEAFF
D gene: TRBD2; V gene: TRBV29-1; J gene: TRBJ2-2; clone size: NA; CDR3 length: 14; CDR3 DNA: TGCAGCATAAGGACTAGCGGCTCCACCGGGGAGCTGTTTTTT; CDR3 protein: CSIRTSGSTGELFF
D gene: NA; V gene: TRBV21-1; J gene: TRBJ2-3; clone size: NA; CDR3 length: 18; CDR3 DNA: TGTGCCAGCAGCAAAGAAGGCAGGGTAAGTGGAAACGCAGATACGCAGTATTTT; CDR3 protein: CASSKEGRVSGNADTQYF
D gene: TRBD1; V gene: TRBV6-5; J gene: TRBJ2-1; clone size: NA; CDR3 length: 13; CDR3 DNA: TGTGCCAGCAGTTCCGGACAGGGAGGTGAGCAGTTCTTC; CDR3 protein: CASSSGQGGEQFF